The clone carrying this T cell receptor (beta chain) has ten or more counts. Its antigen is not known. The data derive from a study of post-analysis software for immune sequencing data. Overall study: Relapsing-remitting, secondary progressive and progressive-relapsing courses of multiple sclerosis were included. Notes on the study in general: Patients with multiple sclerosis recorded significantly lower normalized Chao1 diversity than controls, the study found. Samples prepared in the same batch strongly co-clustered by F measure.

Tagging with unique molecular identifiers was a feature of the TCR beta cDNA libraries. T cells numbering roughly 0.85 to 11 million gave rise to around 460,000 cDNA molecules. TCRdb used MiXCR to reprocess the PCR reads, holding one entry per CDR3 protein. The sample lists fewer than 850,000 distinct CDR3 sequences; just under 30% were seen once. Sequenced input: blood. The receptor was derived from a girl aged 5 to 17 with multiple sclerosis.

The CDR3 is CSMRQNTDTQYF. In DNA form, the CDR3 reads TGCAGCATGAGACAGAACACAGATACGCAGTATTTT. V is TRBV20-1 and J is TRBJ2-3; the D gene is possibly TRBD1 (5 bases). The CDR3 consists of 12 residues. Germline assignment: CDR1 DFQATT and CDR2 SNEGSKA (reference sequence).